Detailed here is one TCR beta chain. Its antigen is unidentified. The sample originates from a study of Ad26.COV2.S vaccination and SARS-CoV-2 variants. The germline V and J ends were trimmed by 6 bases and 9 bases, with 12 bases remaining between them. CDR1 and CDR2 (germline): MNHEY, SMNVEV (reference sequence). The CDR3 runs 12 residues. Regarding the study as a whole: Possibly, TCR breadth and depth analyses underestimated total T cell responses.

Treatment denoted: some 19 received Ad26.COV2.S at low or high dose, single or two shots; several received placebo; per-sample allocation not given. Material that was analyzed had been drawn on day 63 after the first vaccine or placebo injection. The donor's status was that of an adult aged 18-55 years in Boston. This table comes from immunoSEQ multiplex PCR, and its TCRdb copy is limited to in-frame clones, with some not included. The repertoire has roughly 380,000 clones, around 87% of them found once; the top ten carry around 3.6%. The origin of this receptor is a person between 18 and 59 years old who received the Ad26.COV2.S COVID-19 vaccine or a placebo. V and J are TRBV27 and TRBJ2-1; D possibly corresponds to TRBD1 (5 bases). Sequenced here: peripheral blood, sampled in a trial of Ad26.COV2.S vaccine versus placebo. The CDR3 region has the DNA TGTGCCAGCAGGGGGCCAGGGTTTGAGCAGTTCTTC. Its translation is CASRGPGFEQFF.